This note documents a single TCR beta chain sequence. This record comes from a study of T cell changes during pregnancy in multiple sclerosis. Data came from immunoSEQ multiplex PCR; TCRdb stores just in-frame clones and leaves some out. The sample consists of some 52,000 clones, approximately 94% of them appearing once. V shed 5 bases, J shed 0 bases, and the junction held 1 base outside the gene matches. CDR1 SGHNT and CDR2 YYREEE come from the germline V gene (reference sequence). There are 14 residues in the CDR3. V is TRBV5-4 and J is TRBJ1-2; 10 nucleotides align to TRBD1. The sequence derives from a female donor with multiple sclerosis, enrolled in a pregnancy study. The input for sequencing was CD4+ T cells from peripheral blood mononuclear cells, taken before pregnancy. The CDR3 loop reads CASRTGGANYGYTF. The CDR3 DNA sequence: TGTGCCAGCAGGACAGGGGGCGCTAACTATGGCTACACCTTC.